This T cell receptor (beta chain) originates from a study of T cells in Graves' hyperthyroidism and ophthalmopathy. Study-wide findings and caveats: Most expanded thyroid clonotypes above 0.001 also appeared in blood.

This clonotype was found a few times. What it binds is unknown. The CDR3 regions of TCR beta were amplified from RNA transcripts. A set of HTBI primers served as the primers for a first-round RT-PCR of the TCR CDR3. In TCRdb, the multiplex PCR reads were re-called with MiXCR into one record per CDR3 protein. The repertoire consists of 500,000 to 550,000 distinct CDR3 sequences, with around 20% occurring once and the leading ten covering 40% to 50%. The sequenced sample consisted of blood. This TCR derives from a man in his forties or fifties with Graves' ophthalmopathy.

CDR3 region: CASSLRGNSNQPQHF. The DNA of the CDR3 is TGTGCCAGCAGCTTACGGGGAAATAGCAATCAGCCCCAGCATTTT. The rearrangement links TRBV13 to TRBJ1-5; D gene uncertain. This CDR3 region has 15 residues. The V gene lost 2 bases and the J gene lost 0 bases, with 8 bases spanning the gap. CDR1 is PRHDT, CDR2 FYEKMQ, per germline (reference sequence).